Below are 21 T cell receptor beta chains sequenced from a single sample in a study of CD8+ T cells in alopecia areata. RNA was isolated and reverse transcribed to cDNA, the sequencing template. Profiling relied on immunoSEQ multiplex PCR, and the TCRdb table lists in-frame clones only, not all of them. Counted here are roughly 120,000 clones, about three fifths occurring once; the ten biggest clones make up 25% to 35%. Treatment in this sample: oral pan-JAK inhibitor, 5-10 mg twice daily. The sequences come from CD8+ T cells sorted from blood, collected at week 4, from a patient treated with tofacitinib. The source of these receptors is a human donor with alopecia areata.

This clone was observed a handful of times. The V call is TRBV29-1, the J call TRBJ2-1, with 12 bases aligning to TRBD2. The germline V gene has CDR1 SQVTM and CDR2 ANQGSEA. The CDR3 totals 15 residues. Trimming at V came to 4 bases and at J to 8 bases, leaving 9 bases not matched to a gene. The CDR3 sequence: CSVAPTSGGYDEQFF. The CDR3 nucleotides read TGCAGCGTTGCCCCGACTAGCGGGGGATACGATGAGCAGTTCTTC.

The J gene is TRBJ2-3, the V gene TRBV30; D remains unclear. Germline V gene lookup returns CDR1 GTSNPN and CDR2 SVGIG (reference sequence). The V gene lost 4 bases and the J gene lost 6 bases, with 5 bases spanning the gap. This CDR3 comprises 10 residues. The DNA for the CDR3 is TGTGCCTGGACAATGGATACGCAGTATTTT. Translation gives CAWTMDTQYF.

J is TRBJ2-3 and V is TRBV6-5, with unresolved D. In germline, CDR1 is MNHEY, CDR2 SVGAGI. The CDR3 loop spans 14 amino acids. Trimming removed 0 bases from V and 4 bases from J, with 8 bases in between. CDR3 sequence (DNA): TGTGCCAGCAGTTACTCAGGTGACGCAGATACGCAGTATTTT. Protein: CASSYSGDADTQYF.

This clone was recorded a few times. V and J are TRBV13 and TRBJ2-1, with TRBD2 matching over 8 bases. V gave up 4 bases and J gave up 5 bases; unmatched junction bases: 4. Per germline, CDR1 PRHDT and CDR2 FYEKMQ (reference sequence). The CDR3 is made up of 14 amino acids. The CDR3 DNA follows: TGTGCCAGCAGCTATGGACTAGCCGACAATGAGCAGTTCTTC. This codes for CASSYGLADNEQFF.

The J gene is TRBJ2-3, the V gene TRBV4-3, with D possibly called TRBD1 or TRBD2 (6 bases each). The CDR3 runs to 18 residues. Trimming left V 1 base short and J 0 bases short, with 17 bases between. Germline V lookup: CDR1 LGHNA, CDR2 YSLEER. The CDR3 here is CASSQALEGTSSTDTQYF. The CDR3 DNA reads as TGCGCCAGCAGCCAAGCCCTGGAGGGGACATCTAGCACAGATACGCAGTATTTT.

The rearrangement joins TRBV2 to TRBJ2-1; D is unresolved. CDR3 length equals 17 residues. CDR1 is SNHLY, CDR2 FYNNEI, per germline. V lost 1 base and J 0 bases, leaving 13 bases between the germline ends. CDR3 sequence reads: CASSEGRHQSSYNEQFF. The CDR3 region has the DNA TGTGCCAGCAGTGAAGGCAGACACCAGAGCTCCTACAATGAGCAGTTCTTC.

J is TRBJ2-4 and V is TRBV2; D is unclear. Trimming removed 6 bases from V and 5 bases from J, with 2 bases in between. Germline CDR1 SNHLY, CDR2 FYNNEI. The CDR3 runs 10 residues. CDR3 region: CASSQNIQYF. In DNA form, the CDR3 reads TGTGCCAGCAGCCAAAACATTCAGTACTTC. The whole variable domain, filled in from reference TRBV2 and TRBJ2-4, reads EPEVTQTPSHQVTQMGQEVILRCVPISNHLYFYWYRQILGQKVEFLVSFYNNEISEKSEIFDDQFSVERPDGSNFTLKIRSTKLEDSAMYFCASSQNIQYFGAGTRLSVL.

CDR3 in DNA: TGCAGCGTTGCAGGACTAGCGAGCTCCTACAATGAGCAGTTCTTC. This translates into CSVAGLASSYNEQFF. The chain recombines TRBV29-1 with TRBJ2-1, with 9 positions matching TRBD2. The CDR3 runs 15 residues. J was trimmed by 0 bases and V by 4 bases; bases with no gene match: 4. Germline loops: CDR1 SQVTM, CDR2 ANQGSEA.

This chain connects TRBV28 to TRBJ1-2, with D tentatively TRBD1 (5 bases). The length of the CDR3 is 13 residues. The ends were cut back, 2 bases at V and 7 bases at J, with 11 bases in the middle. Germline values: CDR1 MDHEN, CDR2 SYDVKM. This CDR3 reads CASSLMGEGGYTF. In DNA form, the CDR3 reads TGTGCCAGCAGTTTAATGGGGGAGGGTGGCTACACCTTC.

The V call is TRBV30, the J call TRBJ2-7; D unclear. V was shortened by 5 bases and J by 0 bases, with 14 bases between the two germline ends. CDR1 and CDR2 from the germline V gene are GTSNPN and SVGIG (reference sequence). The CDR3 length is 14 residues. The CDR3 protein is CAWVDGVNSYEQYF. The CDR3, as DNA: TGTGCCTGGGTTGATGGGGTTAACTCCTACGAGCAGTACTTC.

This sequence joins TRBV29-1 and TRBJ2-7; a possible D gene is TRBD1 (6 bases). The CDR3 spans 15 residues. Germline lookup yields CDR1 SQVTM and CDR2 ANQGSEA. V lost 3 bases, J lost 5 bases, and 20 bases lay in between. Here the CDR3 reads CSVDGVGLAGDEQYF. In nucleotides, the CDR3 is TGCAGCGTTGACGGGGTGGGGCTGGCAGGGGACGAGCAGTACTTC.

This chain connects TRBV7-9 to TRBJ2-7; 11 positions agree with TRBD1. This CDR3 is 15 amino acids long. Trimming took 5 bases from V and 3 from J; bases not matched to a gene: 6. Germline assignment: CDR1 SEHNR and CDR2 FQNEAQ (reference sequence). CDR3 amino acids: CASSGTGGGYYEQYF. Here the CDR3 DNA reads TGTGCCAGCAGCGGGACAGGGGGTGGATACTACGAGCAGTACTTC.

The rearrangement joins TRBV30 to TRBJ2-5; no clear D. CDR3 length equals 12 residues. Germline lookup yields CDR1 GTSNPN and CDR2 SVGIG (reference sequence). V was clipped by 1 base and J by 2 bases, with 5 bases between them. CDR3 residues: CAWSGPQETQYF. The CDR3 coding sequence is TGTGCCTGGAGTGGACCTCAAGAGACCCAGTACTTC.

J is TRBJ2-5 and V is TRBV29-1, with 11 bases fitting TRBD1. J was trimmed by 5 bases and V by 4 bases; bases with no gene match: 9. There are 15 residues in the CDR3. The germline CDR1 and CDR2 sequences are SQVTM and ANQGSEA. CDR3 DNA: TGCAGCGTTGGCCGGGACAGGGGGGATGAGGAGACCCAGTACTTC. It codes for CSVGRDRGDEETQYF.

The rearrangement uses TRBV7-3 and TRBJ2-1; TRBD2 agrees at 8 bases. Germline assignment: CDR1 SGHTA and CDR2 FQGTGA. The CDR3 covers 16 residues. Trimming cost V 3 bases and J 2 bases; bases outside gene matches: 6. The CDR3 nucleotides are TGTGCCAGCAGCTTCACGGGACTAGGGGCCTACAATGAGCAGTTCTTC. Protein: CASSFTGLGAYNEQFF. Drawing the rest from reference TRBV7-3 and TRBJ2-1, the complete variable domain is GAGVSQTPSNKVTEKGKYVELRCDPISGHTALYWYRQSLGQGPEFLIYFQGTGAADDSGLPNDRFFAVRPEGSVSTLKIQRTERGDSAVYLCASSFTGLGAYNEQFFGPGTRLTVL.

The rearrangement joins TRBV30 to TRBJ2-3; D possibly corresponds to TRBD1 (5 bases). Germline V lookup: CDR1 GTSNPN, CDR2 SVGIG (reference sequence). This CDR3 contains 14 residues. Trimming shortened V by 0 bases and J by 2 bases, and 9 bases separated the two germline ends. This CDR3 is CAWSVSGITDTQYF. The CDR3, as DNA: TGTGCCTGGAGTGTGTCAGGGATCACAGATACGCAGTATTTT.

The V gene is TRBV30, the J gene TRBJ2-1; TRBD2 matches at 8 bases. The V segment lost 0 bases and the J segment 12 bases; nucleotides outside the gene matches: 10. Per germline, CDR1 GTSNPN and CDR2 SVGIG (reference sequence). The CDR3 sequence is 14 residues long. This chain's CDR3 is CAWSVDSGGIWQFF. CDR3 DNA sequence: TGTGCCTGGAGTGTTGACTCGGGGGGGATATGGCAGTTCTTC. The complete variable domain, with remaining parts taken from reference TRBV30 and TRBJ2-1, reads SQTIHQWPATLVQPVGSPLSLECTVEGTSNPNLYWYRQAAGRGLQLLFYSVGIGQISSEVPQNLSASRPQDRQFILSSKKLLLSDSGFYLCAWSVDSGGIWQFFGPGTRLTVL.

The chain uses TRBV30 and TRBJ2-7, with 8 bases matching TRBD2. V was pared by 4 bases and J by 3 bases, with 5 bases of the junction left unmatched. The CDR3 sequence is 13 residues long. Germline lookup yields CDR1 GTSNPN and CDR2 SVGIG (reference sequence). The CDR3 DNA reads TGTGCCTGGACTGGGCTAGCGGGCTACGAGCAGTACTTC. Its translation: CAWTGLAGYEQYF.

The chain uses TRBV28 and TRBJ2-7; tentatively, D is TRBD1 (5 bases). Deletions cut 5 bases from V and 2 bases from J, with 10 bases between. CDR1 MDHEN and CDR2 SYDVKM come from the germline V gene. This CDR3 contains 13 residues. CDR3 amino acids: CASSLQGTYEQYF. The CDR3 region has the DNA TGTGCCAGCAGTCTGCAGGGAACCTACGAGCAGTACTTC.

V and J are TRBV2 and TRBJ2-5; TRBD2 is a possible D gene (6 bases). The length of the CDR3 is 12 residues. V was cut by 6 bases and J by 5 bases, with 10 bases left in between. Germline CDR1 SNHLY, CDR2 FYNNEI. CDR3 sequence reads: CASRGRGETQYF. CDR3 nucleotides: TGTGCCAGCAGGGGCCGGGGGGAGACCCAGTACTTC. The full variable domain, completed using reference TRBV2 and TRBJ2-5, is EPEVTQTPSHQVTQMGQEVILRCVPISNHLYFYWYRQILGQKVEFLVSFYNNEISEKSEIFDDQFSVERPDGSNFTLKIRSTKLEDSAMYFCASRGRGETQYFGPGTRLLVL.

V is TRBV30 and J is TRBJ1-5; a weak D match, TRBD1 (6 bases). Per the germline V gene, CDR1 is GTSNPN and CDR2 is SVGIG (reference sequence). V was shortened by 2 bases and J by 7 bases, with 12 bases between the two germline ends. CDR3 length: 13 amino acids. The DNA for the CDR3 is TGTGCCTGGAGTTCCCTCGACAGGCAGCCCCAGCATTTT. Encoded protein: CAWSSLDRQPQHF.